This note documents a single TCR beta chain sequence. Seattle's cohort entered during active infection and was followed longitudinally. The record originates from a study of blood T cell repertoires in COVID-19. Study-level information: COVID-19 samples collected from the United States, Italy and Spain covered acute and convalescent phases. PBMCs, B-cell-depleted T cells, or T cells provided the cDNA or gDNA that made up the material.

Methods used by the authors: Reference gene primer amplification gave nucleated cell count estimates. TCRdb keeps only in-frame clones here, not all; method: immunoSEQ multiplex PCR. D and trimming come from the DNA, and the V and J calls and clone size come from that table. The sample has approximately 500,000 clones, about 89% seen once. V was clipped by 4 bases and J by 7 bases, with 6 bases between them. The CDR3 extends over 11 amino acids. Germline CDR1 is MGHRA and CDR2 is YSYEKL. The chain recombines TRBV4-1 with TRBJ2-3; D call uncertain. The sample taken for sequencing was peripheral blood. The clonotype comes from a woman aged 45-60 years with COVID-19, enrolled during active disease. DNA for the CDR3: TGCGCCAGCAGCCTGGGCCATACGCAGTATTTT. This sequence encodes CASSLGHTQYF.